This T cell receptor (beta chain) appears in the sequencing data of a study of cytomegalovirus exposure and HLA in healthy donors. The table came from immunoSEQ multiplex PCR; TCRdb's copy has only in-frame clones and leaves some out. The table has about 160,000 clones, 80% to 90% seen once. Trimming took 4 bases from V and 11 from J; bases not matched to a gene: 15. The germline V gene encodes CDR1 SGHDT and CDR2 YYEEEE. The CDR3 length is 15 residues. Whole-study findings and limits: The study flagged roughly 160 TCR beta chains as cytomegalovirus-associated.

Regarding this clone: The antigen is undetermined.

The specimen was PBMCs. This clonotype originated in a young woman in good health and CMV-seronegative. This chain joins TRBV5-6 and TRBJ1-1, with TRBD1 matching 9 bases. CDR3 loop: CASSPGQGVRLRAFF. The CDR3 DNA reads as TGTGCCAGCAGCCCGGGACAGGGCGTGAGGTTGCGGGCTTTCTTT. The variable domain in full, completed from reference TRBV5-6 and TRBJ1-1, reads DAGVTQSPTHLIKTRGQQVTLRCSPKSGHDTVSWYQQALGQGPQFIFQYYEEEERQRGNFPDRFSGHQFPNYSSELNVNALLLGDSALYLCASSPGQGVRLRAFFGQGTRLTVV.